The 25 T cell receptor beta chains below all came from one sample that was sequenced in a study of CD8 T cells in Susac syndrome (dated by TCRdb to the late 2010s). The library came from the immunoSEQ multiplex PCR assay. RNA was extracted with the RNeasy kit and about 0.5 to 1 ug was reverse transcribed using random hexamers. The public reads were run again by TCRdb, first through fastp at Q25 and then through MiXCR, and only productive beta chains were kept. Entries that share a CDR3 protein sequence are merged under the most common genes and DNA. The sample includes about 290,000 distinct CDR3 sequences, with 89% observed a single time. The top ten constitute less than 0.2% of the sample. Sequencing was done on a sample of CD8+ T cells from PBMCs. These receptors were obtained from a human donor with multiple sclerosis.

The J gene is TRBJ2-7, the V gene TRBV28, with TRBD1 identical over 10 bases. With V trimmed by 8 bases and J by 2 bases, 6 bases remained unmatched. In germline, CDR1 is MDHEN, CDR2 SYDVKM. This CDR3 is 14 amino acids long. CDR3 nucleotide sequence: TGTGCCAGCCTGGACAGGGGGACCACCTACGAGCAGTACTTC. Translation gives CASLDRGTTYEQYF. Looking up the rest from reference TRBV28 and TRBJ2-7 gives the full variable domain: DVKVTQSSRYLVKRTGEKVFLECVQDMDHENMFWYRQDPGLGLRLIYFSYDVKMKEKGDIPEGYSVSREKKERFSLILESASTNQTSMYLCASLDRGTTYEQYFGPGTRLTVT.

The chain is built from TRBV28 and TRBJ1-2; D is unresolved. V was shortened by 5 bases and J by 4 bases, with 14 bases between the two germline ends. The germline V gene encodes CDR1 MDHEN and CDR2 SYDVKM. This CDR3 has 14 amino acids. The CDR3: CASSQTGSFYGYTF. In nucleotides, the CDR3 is TGTGCCAGCAGTCAAACCGGGAGCTTCTATGGCTACACCTTC.

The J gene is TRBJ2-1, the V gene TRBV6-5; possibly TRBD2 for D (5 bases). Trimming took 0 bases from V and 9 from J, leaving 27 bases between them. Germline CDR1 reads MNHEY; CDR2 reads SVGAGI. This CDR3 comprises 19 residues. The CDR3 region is CASSYSTPRLANPYFEQFF. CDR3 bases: TGTGCCAGCAGTTACTCTACCCCCCGGCTAGCCAATCCGTATTTTGAGCAGTTCTTC.

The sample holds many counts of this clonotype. CDR3 amino acids: CASSLGSGELFF. CDR3 bases: TGTGCCAGCAGTTTAGGGTCCGGGGAGCTGTTTTTT. The chain recombines TRBV5-6 with TRBJ2-2, with D hard to call. V was pared by 5 bases and J by 6 bases, with 8 bases between. This CDR3 contains 12 residues. CDR1 is SGHDT and CDR2 is YYEEEE in the germline V gene. The full variable domain, its missing parts supplied by reference TRBV5-6 and TRBJ2-2, is DAGVTQSPTHLIKTRGQQVTLRCSPKSGHDTVSWYQQALGQGPQFIFQYYEEEERQRGNFPDRFSGHQFPNYSSELNVNALLLGDSALYLCASSLGSGELFFGEGSRLTVL.

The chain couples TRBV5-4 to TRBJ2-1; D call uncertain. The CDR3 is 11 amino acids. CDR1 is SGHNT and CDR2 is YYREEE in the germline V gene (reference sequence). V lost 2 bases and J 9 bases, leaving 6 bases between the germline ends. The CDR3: CASSFSIEQFF. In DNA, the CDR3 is TGTGCCAGCAGCTTCTCCATTGAGCAGTTCTTC. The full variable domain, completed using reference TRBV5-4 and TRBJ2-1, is ETGVTQSPTHLIKTRGQQVTLRCSSQSGHNTVSWYQQALGQGPQFIFQYYREEENGRGNFPPRFSGLQFPNYSSELNVNALELDDSALYLCASSFSIEQFFGPGTRLTVL.

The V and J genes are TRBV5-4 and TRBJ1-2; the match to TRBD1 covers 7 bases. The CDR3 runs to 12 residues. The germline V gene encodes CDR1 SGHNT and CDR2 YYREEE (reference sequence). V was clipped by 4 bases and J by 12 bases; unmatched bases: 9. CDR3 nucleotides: TGTGCCAGCAGCCCAGGGACAGCCCTTAACACCTTC. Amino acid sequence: CASSPGTALNTF.

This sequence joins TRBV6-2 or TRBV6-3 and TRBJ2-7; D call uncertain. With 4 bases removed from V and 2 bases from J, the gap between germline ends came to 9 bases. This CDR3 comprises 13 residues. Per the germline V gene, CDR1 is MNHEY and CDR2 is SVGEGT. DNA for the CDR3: TGTGCCAGCAGTTTAGCAGGAACCTACGAGCAGTACTTC. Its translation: CASSLAGTYEQYF.

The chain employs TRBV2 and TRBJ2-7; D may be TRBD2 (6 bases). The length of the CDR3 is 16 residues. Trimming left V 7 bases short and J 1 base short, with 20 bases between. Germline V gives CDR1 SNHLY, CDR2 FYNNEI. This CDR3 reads CASIGLGLALSYEQYF. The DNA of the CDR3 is TGTGCCAGCATAGGCCTAGGGCTAGCGCTATCCTACGAGCAGTACTTC.

The chain's CDR3 is CASSSSGGMGEQYF. The CDR3, as DNA: TGTGCCAGCAGCTCTAGCGGGGGAATGGGGGAGCAGTACTTC. This chain uses TRBV9 with TRBJ2-7; 10 bases line up with TRBD2. Trimming cost V 4 bases and J 7 bases; bases outside gene matches: 8. This CDR3 region has 14 residues. Germline CDR1 reads SGDLS; CDR2 reads YYNGEE. The whole variable domain, filled in from reference TRBV9 and TRBJ2-7, reads DSGVTQTPKHLITATGQRVTLRCSPRSGDLSVYWYQQSLDQGLQFLIQYYNGEERAKGNILERFSAQQFPDLHSELNLSSLELGDSALYFCASSSSGGMGEQYFGPGTRLTVT.

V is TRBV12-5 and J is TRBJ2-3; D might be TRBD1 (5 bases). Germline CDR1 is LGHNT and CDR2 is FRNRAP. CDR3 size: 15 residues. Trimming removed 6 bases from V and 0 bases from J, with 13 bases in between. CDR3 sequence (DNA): TGTGCTAGTGGCGTGACAGAAACTAGCACAGATACGCAGTATTTT. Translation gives CASGVTETSTDTQYF.

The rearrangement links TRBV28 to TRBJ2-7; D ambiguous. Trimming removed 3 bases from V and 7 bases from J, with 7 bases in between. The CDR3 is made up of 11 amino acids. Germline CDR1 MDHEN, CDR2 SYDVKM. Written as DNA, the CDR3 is TGTGCCAGCAGTTTTAGATGGGAGCAGTACTTC. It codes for CASSFRWEQYF. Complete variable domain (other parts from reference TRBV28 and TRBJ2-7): DVKVTQSSRYLVKRTGEKVFLECVQDMDHENMFWYRQDPGLGLRLIYFSYDVKMKEKGDIPEGYSVSREKKERFSLILESASTNQTSMYLCASSFRWEQYFGPGTRLTVT.

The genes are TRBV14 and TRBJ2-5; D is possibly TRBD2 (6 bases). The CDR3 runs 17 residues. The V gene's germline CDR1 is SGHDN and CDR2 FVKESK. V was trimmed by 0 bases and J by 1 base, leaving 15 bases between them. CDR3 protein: CASSQDRGLLAQETQYF. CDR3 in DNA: TGTGCCAGCAGCCAAGATAGGGGACTCCTAGCCCAAGAGACCCAGTACTTC.

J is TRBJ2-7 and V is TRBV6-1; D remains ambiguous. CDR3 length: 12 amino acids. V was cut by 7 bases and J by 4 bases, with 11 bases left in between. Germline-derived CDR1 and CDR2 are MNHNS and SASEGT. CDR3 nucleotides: TGTGCCAGCATCGTGGCGGAGTACGAGCAGTACTTC. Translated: CASIVAEYEQYF.

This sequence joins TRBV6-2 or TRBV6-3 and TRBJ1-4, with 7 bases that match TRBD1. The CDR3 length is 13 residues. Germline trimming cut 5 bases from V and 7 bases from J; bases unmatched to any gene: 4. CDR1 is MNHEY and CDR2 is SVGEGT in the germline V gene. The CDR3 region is CASSVTGSEKLFF. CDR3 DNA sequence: TGTGCCAGCAGTGTGACAGGGAGTGAAAAACTGTTTTTT.

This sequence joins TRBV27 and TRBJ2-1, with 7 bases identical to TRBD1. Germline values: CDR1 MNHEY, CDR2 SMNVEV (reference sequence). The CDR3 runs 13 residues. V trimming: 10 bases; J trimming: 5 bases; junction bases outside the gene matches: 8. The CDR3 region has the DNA TGTGCCACCCATTTTACAGGGGACAATGAGCAGTTCTTC. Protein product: CATHFTGDNEQFF.

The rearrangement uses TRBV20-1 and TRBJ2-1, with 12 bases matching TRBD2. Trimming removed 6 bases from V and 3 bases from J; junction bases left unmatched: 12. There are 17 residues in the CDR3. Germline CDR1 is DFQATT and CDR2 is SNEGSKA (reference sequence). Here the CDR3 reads CSAPGGTSGFNYNEQFF. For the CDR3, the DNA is TGCAGTGCCCCCGGGGGGACTAGCGGGTTTAACTACAATGAGCAGTTCTTC.

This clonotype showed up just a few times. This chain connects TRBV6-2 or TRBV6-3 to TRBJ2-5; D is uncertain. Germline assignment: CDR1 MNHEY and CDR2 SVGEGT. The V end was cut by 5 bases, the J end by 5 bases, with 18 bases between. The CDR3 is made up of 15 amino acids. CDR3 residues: CASSQTAAWDETQYF. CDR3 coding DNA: TGTGCCAGCAGTCAAACTGCTGCGTGGGATGAGACCCAGTACTTC.

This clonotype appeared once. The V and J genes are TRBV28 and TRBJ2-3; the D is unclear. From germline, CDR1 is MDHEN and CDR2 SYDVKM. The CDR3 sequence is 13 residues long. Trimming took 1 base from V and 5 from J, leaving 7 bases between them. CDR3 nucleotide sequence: TGTGCCAGCAGTTTATCCCCCCTAGATACGCAGTATTTT. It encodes CASSLSPLDTQYF.

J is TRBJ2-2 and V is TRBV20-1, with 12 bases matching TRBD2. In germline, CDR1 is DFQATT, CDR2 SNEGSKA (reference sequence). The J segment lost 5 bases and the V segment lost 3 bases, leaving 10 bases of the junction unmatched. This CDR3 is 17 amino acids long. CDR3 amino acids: CSARALAGGPVTGELFF. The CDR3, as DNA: TGCAGTGCTAGGGCGCTAGCGGGGGGGCCGGTTACCGGGGAGCTGTTTTTT.

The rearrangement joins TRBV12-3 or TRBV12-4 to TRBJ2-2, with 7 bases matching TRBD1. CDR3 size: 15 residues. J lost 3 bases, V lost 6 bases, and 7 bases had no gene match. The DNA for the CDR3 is TGTGCCAGCAGGGGGCCGACAGGGTACACCGGGGAGCTGTTTTTT. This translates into CASRGPTGYTGELFF.

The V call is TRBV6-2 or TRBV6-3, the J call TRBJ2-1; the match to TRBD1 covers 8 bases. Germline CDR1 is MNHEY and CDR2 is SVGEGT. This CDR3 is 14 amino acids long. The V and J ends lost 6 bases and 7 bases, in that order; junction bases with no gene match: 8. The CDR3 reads CASSIQGVRNEQFF. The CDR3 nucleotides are TGTGCCAGCAGCATACAGGGGGTTCGGAATGAGCAGTTCTTC.

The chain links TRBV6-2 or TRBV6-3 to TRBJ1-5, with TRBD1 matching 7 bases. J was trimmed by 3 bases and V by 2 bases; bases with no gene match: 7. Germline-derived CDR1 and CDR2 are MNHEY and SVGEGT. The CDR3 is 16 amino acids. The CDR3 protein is CASSYRDRLSNQPQHF. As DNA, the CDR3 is TGTGCCAGCAGTTACAGGGACAGACTCTCCAATCAGCCCCAGCATTTT.

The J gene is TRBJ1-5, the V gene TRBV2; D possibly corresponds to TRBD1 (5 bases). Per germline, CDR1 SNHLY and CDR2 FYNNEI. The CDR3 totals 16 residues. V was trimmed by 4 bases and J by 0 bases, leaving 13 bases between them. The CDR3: CASSGSRDLSNQPQHF. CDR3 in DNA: TGTGCCAGCAGTGGGTCCCGGGACCTTAGCAATCAGCCCCAGCATTTT.

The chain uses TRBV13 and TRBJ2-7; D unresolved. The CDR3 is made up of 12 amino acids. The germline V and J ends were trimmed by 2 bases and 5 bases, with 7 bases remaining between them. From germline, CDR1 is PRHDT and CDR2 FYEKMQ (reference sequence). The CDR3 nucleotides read TGTGCCAGCAGCTTATACGGCGACGAGCAGTACTTC. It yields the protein CASSLYGDEQYF.

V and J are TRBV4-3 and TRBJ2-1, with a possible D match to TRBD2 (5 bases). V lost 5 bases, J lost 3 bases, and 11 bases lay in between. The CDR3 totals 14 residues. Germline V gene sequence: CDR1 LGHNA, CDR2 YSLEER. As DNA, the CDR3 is TGCGCCAGCAGCGCCGGACTGAACTACAATGAGCAGTTCTTC. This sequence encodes CASSAGLNYNEQFF.